These 11 T cell receptor beta chains were all obtained from the same sample, sequenced in a study of control samples from healthy donors and cancer patients. Assay used: immunoSEQ multiplex PCR; TCRdb lists only in-frame clones, some missing. The table has approximately 90,000 clones, around 85% seen once; the top ten hold roughly 40%. Sequenced input: PBMCs. The receptors were gathered from a man in his 70s with lung cancer.

V gene TRBV28 combines with J gene TRBJ2-1, with a weak D call TRBD1 (5 bases). V lost 1 base, J lost 10 bases, and 14 bases lay in between. Looked up from germline, CDR1 is MDHEN and CDR2 is SYDVKM. The CDR3 runs to 14 residues. The CDR3 here is CASSLLGVEEEQFF. CDR3 nucleotide sequence: TGTGCCAGCAGTTTATTAGGGGTCGAGGAGGAGCAGTTCTTC.

This chain connects TRBV28 to TRBJ2-7; maybe TRBD1 (5 bases). The CDR3 is 13 residues long. The V end was cut by 10 bases, the J end by 3 bases, with 16 bases between. Germline V CDR1 and CDR2: MDHEN, SYDVKM. CDR3 amino acids: CATLRTFLYEQYF. In nucleotides, the CDR3 is TGTGCCACCCTAAGGACATTCCTCTACGAGCAGTACTTC.

The chain carries TRBV20-1 and TRBJ1-1; D gene ambiguous. This CDR3 contains 11 residues. The germline V and J ends were trimmed by 6 bases and 7 bases, with 12 bases remaining between them. CDR1 is DFQATT and CDR2 is SNEGSKA in the germline V gene (reference sequence). The CDR3 DNA reads TGCAGTGCGACGAACAGTCGTGAAGCTTTCTTT. This translates into CSATNSREAFF.

The rearrangement links TRBV7-9 to TRBJ1-1, with D uncertain. Trimming took off 5 bases at V and 2 bases at J, with 9 bases between the two ends. CDR1 is SEHNR, CDR2 FQNEAQ, per germline (reference sequence). The CDR3 consists of 13 residues. The chain's CDR3 is CASSRVPNTEAFF. The CDR3 nucleotides are TGTGCCAGCAGCCGGGTCCCTAACACTGAAGCTTTCTTT.

V usage is TRBV2 and J usage is TRBJ2-7; possibly TRBD2 for D (6 bases). The CDR3 runs to 14 residues. Germline CDR1 reads SNHLY; CDR2 reads FYNNEI. The ends were cut back, 2 bases at V and 2 bases at J, with 10 bases in the middle. CDR3: CASSERGSPYEQYF. The CDR3 DNA follows: TGTGCCAGCAGTGAACGGGGGAGCCCCTACGAGCAGTACTTC. The full variable domain, rest sourced from reference TRBV2 and TRBJ2-7, is EPEVTQTPSHQVTQMGQEVILRCVPISNHLYFYWYRQILGQKVEFLVSFYNNEISEKSEIFDDQFSVERPDGSNFTLKIRSTKLEDSAMYFCASSERGSPYEQYFGPGTRLTVT.

The chain carries TRBV3-1 (or the pseudogene TRBV3-2) and TRBJ2-7, with 10 bases matching TRBD2. Per germline, CDR1 LGHDT and CDR2 YNNKEL (reference sequence). Losses at the gene ends were 4 bases for V and 2 bases for J; bases not matched to a gene: 17. This CDR3 is 19 amino acids long. The CDR3 here is CASSPKALAGDFSPYEQYF. The CDR3 DNA is TGTGCCAGCAGCCCTAAGGCCCTAGCGGGGGACTTTTCCCCCTACGAGCAGTACTTC.

This chain connects TRBV18 to TRBJ1-5; TRBD1 might be the D (6 bases). Per the germline V gene, CDR1 is KGHSH and CDR2 is LQKENI. The CDR3 has 15 amino acids. With 4 bases removed from V and 4 bases from J, the gap between germline ends came to 14 bases. The CDR3 DNA is TGTGCCAGCTCACTTGAGACAGGAGAAAATCAGCCCCAGCATTTT. Its translation is CASSLETGENQPQHF. Together with reference TRBV18 and TRBJ1-5, the CDR3 gives the full variable domain: NAGVMQNPRHLVRRRGQEARLRCSPMKGHSHVYWYRQLPEEGLKFMVYLQKENIIDESGMPKERFSAEFPKEGPSILRIQQVVRGDSAAYFCASSLETGENQPQHFGDGTRLSIL.

The rearrangement uses TRBV11-2 and TRBJ2-7; D possibly uses TRBD1 or TRBD2 (7 bases each). Germline V gene data show CDR1 as SGHAT and CDR2 as FQNNGV. Trimming took 6 bases from V and 3 from J, leaving 15 bases between them. The CDR3 spans 14 residues. DNA for the CDR3: TGTGCCAGCAGTCGGGGGGCAGGGGGCTACGAGCAGTACTTC. This translates into CASSRGAGGYEQYF.

There are a few counts of this clone. This chain joins TRBV5-5 and TRBJ1-3, with a tentative D call TRBD1 (5 bases). Germline V gene lookup returns CDR1 SGHKS and CDR2 YYEKEE (reference sequence). The germline V and J ends were trimmed by 0 bases and 4 bases, with 8 bases remaining between them. The CDR3 contains 14 residues. CDR3 nucleotides: TGTGCCAGCAGCTTGGGAGGGGACGGAAACACCATATATTTT. This translates into CASSLGGDGNTIYF.

The chain links TRBV28 to TRBJ1-1; D uncertain. Germline V gene data show CDR1 as MDHEN and CDR2 as SYDVKM. Between the trimmed V and J ends, which lost 2 bases and 10 bases, there was a span of 11 bases. The CDR3 is made up of 12 amino acids. CDR3 region: CASSLTKVVAFF. The CDR3 DNA reads as TGTGCCAGCAGTTTAACTAAGGTTGTAGCTTTCTTT.

The V gene is TRBV6-5, the J gene TRBJ1-2, with no clear D. The CDR3 consists of 13 residues. Trimming took 6 bases from V and 3 from J, leaving 11 bases between them. CDR1 is MNHEY and CDR2 is SVGAGI in the germline V gene. The CDR3 DNA is TGTGCCAGCAGCCAGGAAACTTACTATGGCTACACCTTC. Protein: CASSQETYYGYTF.